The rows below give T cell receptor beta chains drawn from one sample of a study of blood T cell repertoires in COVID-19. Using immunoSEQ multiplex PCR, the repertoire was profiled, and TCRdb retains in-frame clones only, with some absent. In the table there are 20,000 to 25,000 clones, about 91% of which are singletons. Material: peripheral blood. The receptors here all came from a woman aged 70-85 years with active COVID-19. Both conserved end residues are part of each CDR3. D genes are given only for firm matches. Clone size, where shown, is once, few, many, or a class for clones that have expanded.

TGTGCCAGCAGCTCTCCCGGCAGGGGAAACGAGCAGTACTTC CASSSPGRGNEQYF . . TRBJ2-7 TRBV7-9
TGTGCCACCAGCCTCGGTAACTATGGCTACACCTTC CATSLGNYGYTF . once TRBJ1-2 TRBV15
TGTGCCAGCAGTTACCTCCAGGGGGTTTCCACAGATACGCAGTATTTT CASSYLQGVSTDTQYF TRBD1 . TRBJ2-3 TRBV6-5
TGTGCCAGCAGTTTGGGAGGGGTGCGAGGTTGGGGGAGCAAATATGGCTACACCTTC CASSLGGVRGWGSKYGYTF . . TRBJ1-2 TRBV28
TGTGCCAGCACGACTAGCGGGATAACCGGGGAGCTGTTTTTT CASTTSGITGELFF TRBD2 . TRBJ2-2 TRBV27
TGCGCCAGCAGCTCCAGGGGGCGGGGGACTGAAGCTTTCTTT CASSSRGRGTEAFF TRBD1 . TRBJ1-1 TRBV10-2
TGCGCCAGTTCGAACGACGGGACAGGGTACGAAGCTTTCTTT CASSNDGTGYEAFF TRBD1 few TRBJ1-1 TRBV5-1
TGTGCCAGCAACCTAGCGGGAACCGGGGAGCTGTTTTTT CASNLAGTGELFF TRBD2 . TRBJ2-2 TRBV28
TGTGCCAGCAGCCAAGATGGGACAGGACTATACGAGCAGTACTTC CASSQDGTGLYEQYF TRBD1 . TRBJ2-7 TRBV3-1/TRBV3-2
TGTGCCAGCAGCTTATATGCCGGGAACGAGCAGTACTTC CASSLYAGNEQYF . . TRBJ2-7 TRBV7-9
TGTGCTAGTGGTTTGAATGCTGGCGGGGTGTACAATGAGCAGTTCTTC CASGLNAGGVYNEQFF . . TRBJ2-1 TRBV12-5
TGCAGCGTTGAAGGGGAAACAGGGGGCGGACCGAACACTGAAGCTTTCTTT CSVEGETGGGPNTEAFF TRBD1 . TRBJ1-1 TRBV29-1
TGCGCCAGCAGCCAAGATCATCAGGGCTTCTCCTACGAGCAGTACTTC CASSQDHQGFSYEQYF . . TRBJ2-7 TRBV4-3
TGCGCCAGCAGCTTACAAACGAACACTGAAGCTTTCTTT CASSLQTNTEAFF . . TRBJ1-1 TRBV5-1
TGTGCCAGCAGCTTGGTGGGCGGGGCGGGGAAGGAAGCTGGGGAGCTGTTTTTT CASSLVGGAGKEAGELFF . . TRBJ2-2 TRBV5-6
TGTGCCAGCGGGAGGAGCCTTCCAGACTACGAGCAGTACTTC CASGRSLPDYEQYF . . TRBJ2-7 TRBV7-9
TGTGCCAGCAGCTCGACTGGGGGCGGGAGCTCCTACGAGCAGTACTTC CASSSTGGGSSYEQYF . . TRBJ2-7 TRBV5-4